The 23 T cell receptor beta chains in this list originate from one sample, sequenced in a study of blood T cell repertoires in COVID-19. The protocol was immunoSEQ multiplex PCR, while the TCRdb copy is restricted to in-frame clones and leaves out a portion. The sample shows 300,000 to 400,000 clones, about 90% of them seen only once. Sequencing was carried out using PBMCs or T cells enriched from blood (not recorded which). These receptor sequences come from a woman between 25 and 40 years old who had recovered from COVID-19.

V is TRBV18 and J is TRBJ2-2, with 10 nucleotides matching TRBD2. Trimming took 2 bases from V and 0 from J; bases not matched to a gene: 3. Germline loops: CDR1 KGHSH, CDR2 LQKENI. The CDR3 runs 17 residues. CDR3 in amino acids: CASSPLAGGPNTGELFF. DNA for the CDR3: TGTGCCAGCTCACCATTAGCGGGGGGACCGAACACCGGGGAGCTGTTTTTT. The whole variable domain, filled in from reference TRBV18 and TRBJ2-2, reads NAGVMQNPRHLVRRRGQEARLRCSPMKGHSHVYWYRQLPEEGLKFMVYLQKENIIDESGMPKERFSAEFPKEGPSILRIQQVVRGDSAAYFCASSPLAGGPNTGELFFGEGSRLTVL.

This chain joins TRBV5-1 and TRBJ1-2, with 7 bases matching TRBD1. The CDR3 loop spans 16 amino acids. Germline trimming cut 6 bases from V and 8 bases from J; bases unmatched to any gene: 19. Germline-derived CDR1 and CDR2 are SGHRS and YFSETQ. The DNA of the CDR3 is TGCGCCAGCACCTTAACCGGAGTGACAGGGCAGATAGGCTACACCTTC. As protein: CASTLTGVTGQIGYTF.

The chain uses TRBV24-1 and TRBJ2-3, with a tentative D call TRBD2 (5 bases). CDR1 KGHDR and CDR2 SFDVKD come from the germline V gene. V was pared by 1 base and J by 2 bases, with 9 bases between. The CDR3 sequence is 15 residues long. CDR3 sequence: CATSDFEGITDTQYF. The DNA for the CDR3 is TGTGCCACCAGTGATTTCGAGGGAATCACAGATACGCAGTATTTT.

The CDR3 is CASSLVGAGAYGYTF. CDR3 bases: TGTGCCAGCAGCTTAGTGGGTGCAGGGGCCTATGGCTACACCTTC. The J gene is TRBJ1-2, the V gene TRBV7-2, with D perhaps matching TRBD1 (6 bases). CDR3 length: 15 residues. Germline V gene sequence: CDR1 SGHTA, CDR2 FQGNSA. The V end was cut by 1 base, the J end by 4 bases, with 13 bases between.

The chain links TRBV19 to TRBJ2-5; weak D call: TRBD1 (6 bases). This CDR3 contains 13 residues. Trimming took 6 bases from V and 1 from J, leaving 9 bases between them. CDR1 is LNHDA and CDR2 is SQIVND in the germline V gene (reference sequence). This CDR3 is CASRRDTQETQYF. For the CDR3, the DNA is TGTGCCAGTAGAAGGGACACCCAAGAGACCCAGTACTTC. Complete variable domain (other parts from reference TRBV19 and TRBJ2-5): DGGITQSPKYLFRKEGQNVTLSCEQNLNHDAMYWYRQDPGQGLRLIYYSQIVNDFQKGDIAEGYSVSREKKESFPLTVTSAQKNPTAFYLCASRRDTQETQYFGPGTRLLVL.

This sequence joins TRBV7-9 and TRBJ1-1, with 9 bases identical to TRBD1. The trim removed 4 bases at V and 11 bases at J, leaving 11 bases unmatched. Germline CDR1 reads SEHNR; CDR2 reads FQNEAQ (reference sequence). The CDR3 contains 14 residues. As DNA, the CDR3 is TGTGCCAGCAGCTGGGGGGGACAGGGCGGCGTCGCTTTCTTT. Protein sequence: CASSWGGQGGVAFF.

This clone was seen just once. CDR3 loop: CASSPGTSSYEQYF. The CDR3 DNA reads as TGTGCCAGCAGTCCCGGGACTAGCTCCTACGAGCAGTACTTC. The chain uses TRBV6-2 or TRBV6-3 and TRBJ2-7, with TRBD2 identical over 8 bases. Germline assignment: CDR1 MNHEY and CDR2 SVGEGT. V lost 5 bases to trimming and J lost 0 bases; unmatched junction nucleotides: 3. This CDR3 contains 14 residues.

CDR3 coding DNA: TGTGCCAGCAGTTTAGTCGGACAGCCTGGCTACACCTTC. It translates to CASSLVGQPGYTF. The rearrangement joins TRBV28 to TRBJ1-2, with D perhaps matching TRBD1 (6 bases). V was trimmed by 2 bases and J by 7 bases, leaving 11 bases between them. Germline CDR1 and CDR2: MDHEN and SYDVKM. The CDR3 has 13 amino acids.

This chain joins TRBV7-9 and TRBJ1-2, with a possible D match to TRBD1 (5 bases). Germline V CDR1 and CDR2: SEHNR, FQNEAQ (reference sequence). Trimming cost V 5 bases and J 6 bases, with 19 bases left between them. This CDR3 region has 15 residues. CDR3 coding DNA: TGTGCCAGCAGCCTACCGGGAGGGGCGCCAAATGGCTACACCTTC. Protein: CASSLPGGAPNGYTF.

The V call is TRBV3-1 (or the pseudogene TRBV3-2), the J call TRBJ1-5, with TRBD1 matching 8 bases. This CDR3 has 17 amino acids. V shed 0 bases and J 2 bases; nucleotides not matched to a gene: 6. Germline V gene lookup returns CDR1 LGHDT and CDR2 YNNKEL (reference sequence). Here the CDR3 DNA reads TGTGCCAGCAGCCAAGATGGGGGACAGGCGGGCAATCAGCCCCAGCATTTT. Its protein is CASSQDGGQAGNQPQHF.

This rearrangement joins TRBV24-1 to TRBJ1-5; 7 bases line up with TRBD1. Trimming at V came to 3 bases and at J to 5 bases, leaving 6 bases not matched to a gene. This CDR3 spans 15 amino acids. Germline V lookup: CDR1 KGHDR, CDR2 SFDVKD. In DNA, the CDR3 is TGTGCCACCAGTGATCACAGGGGCCAAGATCAGCCCCAGCATTTT. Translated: CATSDHRGQDQPQHF.

The CDR3 DNA sequence: TGCAGCGTCCGCAGGGGAGGCGGGGGGGCCGGGGAGACCCAGTACTTC. Translation gives CSVRRGGGGAGETQYF. The chain is built from TRBV29-1 and TRBJ2-5; 9 bases map to TRBD2. Germline lookup yields CDR1 SQVTM and CDR2 ANQGSEA. There are 16 residues in the CDR3. J was trimmed by 5 bases and V by 6 bases; bases with no gene match: 16.

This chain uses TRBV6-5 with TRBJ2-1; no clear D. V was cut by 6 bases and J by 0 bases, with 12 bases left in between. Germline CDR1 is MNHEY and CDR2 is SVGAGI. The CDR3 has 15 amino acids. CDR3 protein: CASRVDIVSYNEQFF. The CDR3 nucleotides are TGTGCCAGCAGAGTTGACATAGTCTCCTACAATGAGCAGTTCTTC.

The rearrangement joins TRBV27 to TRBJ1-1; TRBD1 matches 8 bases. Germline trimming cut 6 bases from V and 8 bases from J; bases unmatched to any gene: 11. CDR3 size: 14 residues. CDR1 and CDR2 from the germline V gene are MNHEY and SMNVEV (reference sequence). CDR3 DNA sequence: TGTGCCAGCAGCCCCCCGGGACAGGTGCGGGAAGCTTTCTTT. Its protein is CASSPPGQVREAFF.

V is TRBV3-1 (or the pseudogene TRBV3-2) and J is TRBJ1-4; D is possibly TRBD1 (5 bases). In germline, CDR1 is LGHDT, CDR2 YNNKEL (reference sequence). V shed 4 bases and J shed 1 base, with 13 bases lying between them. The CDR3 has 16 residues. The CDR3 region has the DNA TGTGCCAGCAGCCGGGACTCGGGTGGAACTAATGAAAAACTGTTTTTT. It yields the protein CASSRDSGGTNEKLFF.

The CDR3 bases are TGTGCCAGCACCCTAACACGGAGCGGGGGGGCCTACGAGCAGTACTTC. Amino acids: CASTLTRSGGAYEQYF. The chain links TRBV7-2 to TRBJ2-7; the match to TRBD2 covers 10 bases. The CDR3 length is 16 residues. The germline V gene has CDR1 SGHTA and CDR2 FQGNSA. Losses at the gene ends were 7 bases for V and 2 bases for J; bases not matched to a gene: 11.

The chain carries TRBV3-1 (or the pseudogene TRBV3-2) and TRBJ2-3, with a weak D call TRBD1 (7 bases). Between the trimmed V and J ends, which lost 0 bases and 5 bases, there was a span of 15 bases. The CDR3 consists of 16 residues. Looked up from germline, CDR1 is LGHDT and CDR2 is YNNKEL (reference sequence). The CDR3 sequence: CASSQEIAGGGDTQYF. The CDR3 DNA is TGTGCCAGCAGCCAAGAAATCGCAGGGGGAGGAGATACGCAGTATTTT.

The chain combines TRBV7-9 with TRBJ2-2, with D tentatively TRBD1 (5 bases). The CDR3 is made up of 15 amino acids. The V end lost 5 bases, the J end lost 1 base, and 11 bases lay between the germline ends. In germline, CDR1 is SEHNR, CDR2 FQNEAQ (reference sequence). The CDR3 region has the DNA TGTGCCAGCAGCCCCATGGGGCGGAACACCGGGGAGCTGTTTTTT. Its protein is CASSPMGRNTGELFF.

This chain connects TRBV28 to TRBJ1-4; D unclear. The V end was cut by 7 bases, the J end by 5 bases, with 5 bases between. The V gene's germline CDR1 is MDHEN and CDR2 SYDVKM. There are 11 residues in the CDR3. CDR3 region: CASTENEKLFF. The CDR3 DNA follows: TGTGCCAGCACCGAGAATGAAAAACTGTTTTTT.

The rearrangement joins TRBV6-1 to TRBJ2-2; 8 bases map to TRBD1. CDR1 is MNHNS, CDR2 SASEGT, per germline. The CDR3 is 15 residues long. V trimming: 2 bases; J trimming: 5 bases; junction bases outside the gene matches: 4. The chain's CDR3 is CASSELGQVTGELFF. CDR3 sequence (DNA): TGTGCCAGCAGTGAACTGGGACAGGTGACCGGGGAGCTGTTTTTT.

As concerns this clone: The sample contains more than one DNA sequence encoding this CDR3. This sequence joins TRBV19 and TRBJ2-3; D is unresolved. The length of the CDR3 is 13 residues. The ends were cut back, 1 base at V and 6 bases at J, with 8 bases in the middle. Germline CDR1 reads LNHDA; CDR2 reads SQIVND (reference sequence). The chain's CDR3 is CASSIGVADTQYF. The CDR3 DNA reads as TGTGCCAGTAGTATAGGAGTCGCGGATACGCAGTATTTT.

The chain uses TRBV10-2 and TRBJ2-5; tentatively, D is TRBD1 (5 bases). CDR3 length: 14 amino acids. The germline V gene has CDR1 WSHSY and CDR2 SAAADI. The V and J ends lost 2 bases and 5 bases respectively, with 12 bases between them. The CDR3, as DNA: TGCGCCAGCAGTGAGAGGGCCAGGGCGGAGACCCAGTACTTC. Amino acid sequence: CASSERARAETQYF.

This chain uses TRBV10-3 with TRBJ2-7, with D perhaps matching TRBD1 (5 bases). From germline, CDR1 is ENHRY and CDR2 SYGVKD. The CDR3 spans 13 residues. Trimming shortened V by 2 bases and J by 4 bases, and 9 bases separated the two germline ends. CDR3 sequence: CAISEGQTYEQYF. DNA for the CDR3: TGTGCCATCAGTGAGGGACAAACTTACGAGCAGTACTTC.